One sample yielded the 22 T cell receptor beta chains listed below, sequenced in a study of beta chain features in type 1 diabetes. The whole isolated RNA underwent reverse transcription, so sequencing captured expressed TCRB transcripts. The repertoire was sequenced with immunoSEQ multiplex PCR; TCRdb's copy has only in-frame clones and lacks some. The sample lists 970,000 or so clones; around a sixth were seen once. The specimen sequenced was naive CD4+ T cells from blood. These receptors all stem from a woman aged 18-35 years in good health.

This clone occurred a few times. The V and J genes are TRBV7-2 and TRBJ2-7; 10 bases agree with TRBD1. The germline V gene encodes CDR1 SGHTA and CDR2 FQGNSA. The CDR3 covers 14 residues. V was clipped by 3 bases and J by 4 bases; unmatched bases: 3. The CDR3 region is CASSLGQGLYEQYF. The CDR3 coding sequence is TGTGCCAGCAGCTTGGGACAGGGGTTATACGAGCAGTACTTC.

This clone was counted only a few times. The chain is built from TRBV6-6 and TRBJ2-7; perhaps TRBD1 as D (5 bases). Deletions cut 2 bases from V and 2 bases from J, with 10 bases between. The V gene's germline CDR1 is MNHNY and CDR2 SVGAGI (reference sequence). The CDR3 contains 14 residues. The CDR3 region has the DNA TGTGCCAGCAGTTACCGCCAGGGAACCTACGAGCAGTACTTC. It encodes CASSYRQGTYEQYF.

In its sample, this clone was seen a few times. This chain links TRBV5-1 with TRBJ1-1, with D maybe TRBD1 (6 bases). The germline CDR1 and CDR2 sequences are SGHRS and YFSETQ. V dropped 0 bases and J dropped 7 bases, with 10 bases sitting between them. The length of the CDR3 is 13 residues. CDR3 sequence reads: CASSLVDRDEAFF. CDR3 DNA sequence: TGCGCCAGCAGCTTGGTGGACAGAGATGAAGCTTTCTTT.

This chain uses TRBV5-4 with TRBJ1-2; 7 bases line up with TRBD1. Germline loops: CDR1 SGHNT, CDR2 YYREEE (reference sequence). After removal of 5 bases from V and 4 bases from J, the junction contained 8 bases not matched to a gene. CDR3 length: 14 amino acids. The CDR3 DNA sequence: TGTGCCAGCAGTCCGTCGGGACAGCGCTATGGCTACACCTTC. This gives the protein CASSPSGQRYGYTF.

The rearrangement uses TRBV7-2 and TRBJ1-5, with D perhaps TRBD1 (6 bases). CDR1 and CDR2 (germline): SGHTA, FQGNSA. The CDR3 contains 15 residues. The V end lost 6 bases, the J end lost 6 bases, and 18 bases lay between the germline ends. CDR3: CASSPKGGVVQPQHF. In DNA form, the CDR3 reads TGTGCCAGCAGTCCCAAGGGGGGGGTGGTTCAGCCCCAGCATTTT. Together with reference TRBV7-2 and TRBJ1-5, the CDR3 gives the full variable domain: GAGVSQSPSNKVTEKGKDVELRCDPISGHTALYWYRQSLGQGLEFLIYFQGNSAPDKSGLPSDRFSAERTGGSVSTLTIQRTQQEDSAVYLCASSPKGGVVQPQHFGDGTRLSIL.

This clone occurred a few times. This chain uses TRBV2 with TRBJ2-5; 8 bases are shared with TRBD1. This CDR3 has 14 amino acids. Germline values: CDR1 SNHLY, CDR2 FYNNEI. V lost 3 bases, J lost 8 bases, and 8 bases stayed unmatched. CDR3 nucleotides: TGTGCCAGCAGTGAGGGGTGGACAGGGACAACCCAGTACTTC. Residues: CASSEGWTGTTQYF.

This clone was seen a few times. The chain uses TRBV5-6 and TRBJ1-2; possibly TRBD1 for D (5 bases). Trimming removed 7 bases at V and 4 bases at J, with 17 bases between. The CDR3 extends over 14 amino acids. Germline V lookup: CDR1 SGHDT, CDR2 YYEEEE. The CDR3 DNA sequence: TGTGCCAGCCGCGCACCGGGGCGCAGCTATGGCTACACCTTC. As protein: CASRAPGRSYGYTF.

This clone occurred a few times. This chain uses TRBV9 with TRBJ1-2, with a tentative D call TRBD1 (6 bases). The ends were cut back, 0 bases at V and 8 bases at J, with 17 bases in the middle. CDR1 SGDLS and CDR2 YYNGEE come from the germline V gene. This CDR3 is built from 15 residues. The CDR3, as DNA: TGTGCCAGCAGCGTAGGGCGAGGGGGAGGACGGGGCTACACCTTC. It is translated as CASSVGRGGGRGYTF.

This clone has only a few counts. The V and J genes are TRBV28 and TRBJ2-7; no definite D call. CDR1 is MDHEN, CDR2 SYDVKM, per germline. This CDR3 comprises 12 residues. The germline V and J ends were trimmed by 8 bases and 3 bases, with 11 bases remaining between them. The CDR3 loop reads CASGSILYEQYF. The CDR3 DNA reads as TGTGCCAGCGGCTCAATTCTCTACGAGCAGTACTTC.

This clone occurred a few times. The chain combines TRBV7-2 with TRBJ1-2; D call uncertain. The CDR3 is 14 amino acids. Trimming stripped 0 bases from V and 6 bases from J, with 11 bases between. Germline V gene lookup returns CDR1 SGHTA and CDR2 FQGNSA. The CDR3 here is CASSLALRRNGYTF. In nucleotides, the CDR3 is TGTGCCAGCAGCTTAGCGCTCAGGAGGAATGGCTACACCTTC.

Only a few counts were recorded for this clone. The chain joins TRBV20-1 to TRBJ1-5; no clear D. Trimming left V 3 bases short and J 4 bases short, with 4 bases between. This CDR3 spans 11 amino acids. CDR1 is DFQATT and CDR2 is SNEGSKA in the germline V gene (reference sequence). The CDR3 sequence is CSASDNQPQHF. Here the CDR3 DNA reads TGCAGTGCTAGCGATAATCAGCCCCAGCATTTT.

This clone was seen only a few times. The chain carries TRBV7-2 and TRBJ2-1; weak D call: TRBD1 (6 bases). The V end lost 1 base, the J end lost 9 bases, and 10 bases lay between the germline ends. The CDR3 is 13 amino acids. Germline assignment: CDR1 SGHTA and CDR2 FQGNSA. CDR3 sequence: CASSLGTVPEQFF. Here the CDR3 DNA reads TGTGCCAGCAGCTTAGGGACAGTCCCTGAGCAGTTCTTC.

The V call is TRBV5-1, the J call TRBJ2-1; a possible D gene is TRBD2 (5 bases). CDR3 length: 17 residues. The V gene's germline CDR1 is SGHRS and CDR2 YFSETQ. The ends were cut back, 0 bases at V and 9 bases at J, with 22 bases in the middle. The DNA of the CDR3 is TGCGCCAGCAGCTTGGTGCAACTAGTTCGGAAAATGAGTGAGCAGTTCTTC. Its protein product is CASSLVQLVRKMSEQFF.

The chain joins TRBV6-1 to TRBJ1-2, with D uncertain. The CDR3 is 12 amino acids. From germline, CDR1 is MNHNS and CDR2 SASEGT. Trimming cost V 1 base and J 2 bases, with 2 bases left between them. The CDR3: CASSEGNYGYTF. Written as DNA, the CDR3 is TGTGCCAGCAGTGAAGGGAACTATGGCTACACCTTC.

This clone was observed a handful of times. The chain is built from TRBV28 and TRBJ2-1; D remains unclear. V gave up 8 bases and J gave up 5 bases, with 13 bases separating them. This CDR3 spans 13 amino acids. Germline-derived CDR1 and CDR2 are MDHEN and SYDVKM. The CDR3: CASFHTVNNEQFF. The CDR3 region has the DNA TGTGCCAGCTTTCACACTGTGAACAATGAGCAGTTCTTC.

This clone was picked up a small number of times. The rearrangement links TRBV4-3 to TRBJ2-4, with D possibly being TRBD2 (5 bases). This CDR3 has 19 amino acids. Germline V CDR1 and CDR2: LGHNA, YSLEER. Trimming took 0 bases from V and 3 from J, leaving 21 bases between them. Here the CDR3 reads CASSQDIRRLQSGKNIQYF. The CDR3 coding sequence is TGCGCCAGCAGCCAAGATATTAGGAGGTTGCAAAGCGGCAAAAACATTCAGTACTTC.

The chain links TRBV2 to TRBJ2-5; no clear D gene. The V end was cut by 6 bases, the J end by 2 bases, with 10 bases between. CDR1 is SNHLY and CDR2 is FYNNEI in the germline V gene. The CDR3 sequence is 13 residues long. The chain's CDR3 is CASSVRRQETQYF. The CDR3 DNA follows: TGTGCCAGCAGCGTAAGGAGACAAGAGACCCAGTACTTC.

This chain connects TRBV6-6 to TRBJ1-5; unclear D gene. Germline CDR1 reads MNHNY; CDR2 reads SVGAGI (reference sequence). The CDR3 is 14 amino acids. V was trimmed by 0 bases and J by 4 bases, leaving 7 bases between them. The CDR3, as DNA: TGTGCCAGCAGTTACTCGGGTCAAAATCAGCCCCAGCATTTT. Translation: CASSYSGQNQPQHF.

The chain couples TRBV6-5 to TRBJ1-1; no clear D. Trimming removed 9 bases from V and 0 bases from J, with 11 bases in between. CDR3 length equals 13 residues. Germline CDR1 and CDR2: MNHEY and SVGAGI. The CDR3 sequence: CASRRTLNTEAFF. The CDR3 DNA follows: TGTGCCAGTCGCAGGACTCTGAACACTGAAGCTTTCTTT.

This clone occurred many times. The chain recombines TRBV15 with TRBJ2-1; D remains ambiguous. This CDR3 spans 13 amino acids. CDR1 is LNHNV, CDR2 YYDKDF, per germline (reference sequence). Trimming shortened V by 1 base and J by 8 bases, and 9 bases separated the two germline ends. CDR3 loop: CATSRVPSDEQFF. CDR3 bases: TGTGCCACCAGCAGAGTTCCGAGCGATGAGCAGTTCTTC.

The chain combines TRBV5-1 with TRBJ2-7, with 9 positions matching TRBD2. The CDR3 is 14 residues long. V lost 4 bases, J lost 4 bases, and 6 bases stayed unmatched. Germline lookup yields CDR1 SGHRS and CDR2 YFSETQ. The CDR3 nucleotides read TGCGCCAGCAGCATGGTAGCGGGAGCTTACGAGCAGTACTTC. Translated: CASSMVAGAYEQYF. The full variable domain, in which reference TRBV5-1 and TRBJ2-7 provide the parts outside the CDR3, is KAGVTQTPRYLIKTRGQQVTLSCSPISGHRSVSWYQQTPGQGLQFLFEYFSETQRNKGNFPGRFSGRQFSNSRSEMNVSTLELGDSALYLCASSMVAGAYEQYFGPGTRLTVT.

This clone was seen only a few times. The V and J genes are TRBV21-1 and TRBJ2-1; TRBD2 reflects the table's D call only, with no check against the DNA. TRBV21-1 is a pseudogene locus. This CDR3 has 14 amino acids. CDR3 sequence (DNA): TGTGCCTCACCCTCTAGCTGTGCCCCGAATGAGCAGTTCTTC. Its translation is CASPSSCAPNEQFF.